These 28 T cell receptor beta chains were sequenced from one sample in a study of cytomegalovirus exposure and HLA in healthy donors. With 60 Vbeta and 13 Jbeta primers, the PCR was carried out. Method: immunoSEQ multiplex PCR; TCRdb's copy keeps in-frame clones and lacks some. The table lists some 99,000 clones, approximately 79% of them singletons, with about 1.7% in the top ten. Input material: PBMCs. These TCRs come from a male donor in good health and CMV-seronegative.

This chain links TRBV28 with TRBJ1-1, with D possibly being TRBD1 (5 bases). Between the trimmed V and J ends, which lost 10 bases and 1 base, there was a span of 13 bases. The CDR3 extends over 13 amino acids. Germline CDR1 is MDHEN and CDR2 is SYDVKM. This CDR3 reads CATVYRRNTEAFF. Written as DNA, the CDR3 is TGTGCCACCGTCTACAGGAGGAACACTGAAGCTTTCTTT.

The chain couples TRBV29-1 to TRBJ2-7; possible D gene TRBD1, 5 bases. Per the germline V gene, CDR1 is SQVTM and CDR2 is ANQGSEA. Trimming removed 4 bases at V and 1 base at J, with 11 bases between. CDR3 length: 13 residues. The CDR3 bases are TGCAGCGTTGGTGGGGCAGGGTCCTACGAGCAGTACTTC. This encodes CSVGGAGSYEQYF.

V gene TRBV13 combines with J gene TRBJ1-1, with TRBD1 matching 8 bases. The V segment lost 0 bases and the J segment 6 bases; nucleotides outside the gene matches: 3. This CDR3 has 14 residues. From germline, CDR1 is PRHDT and CDR2 FYEKMQ (reference sequence). CDR3 bases: TGTGCCAGCAGCTTAGGGGACAGGGTGGCTGAAGCTTTCTTT. It is translated as CASSLGDRVAEAFF.

The chain employs TRBV30 and TRBJ2-7; D gene ambiguous. The germline CDR1 and CDR2 sequences are GTSNPN and SVGIG (reference sequence). V dropped 3 bases and J dropped 0 bases, with 6 bases sitting between them. The CDR3 contains 12 residues. The CDR3 loop reads CAWRTISYEQYF. The CDR3 nucleotides are TGTGCCTGGAGGACAATCTCCTACGAGCAGTACTTC.

The rearrangement links TRBV5-1 to TRBJ2-7; 7 bases map to TRBD1. CDR1 and CDR2 from the germline V gene are SGHRS and YFSETQ. With 2 bases clipped from V and 3 bases from J, the junction kept 2 bases outside the gene matches. The CDR3 is 13 residues long. The CDR3 reads CASSFTGVYEQYF. DNA for the CDR3: TGCGCCAGCAGCTTCACAGGGGTCTACGAGCAGTACTTC.

The V gene is TRBV7-6, the J gene TRBJ2-7; TRBD2 matches 8 bases. The J segment lost 1 base and the V segment lost 2 bases, leaving 4 bases of the junction unmatched. The CDR3 consists of 15 residues. CDR1 is SGHVS, CDR2 FNYEAQ, per germline. The chain's CDR3 is CASSLSSGSSYEQYF. In DNA form, the CDR3 reads TGTGCCAGCAGCTTATCTAGCGGGTCATCCTACGAGCAGTACTTC.

This clone has just one count. This chain uses TRBV29-1 with TRBJ1-1, with 7 bases aligning to TRBD1. The CDR3 runs to 14 residues. Germline trimming cut 0 bases from V and 6 bases from J; bases unmatched to any gene: 7. Germline assignment: CDR1 SQVTM and CDR2 ANQGSEA. This chain's CDR3 is CSVEEGQGGAEAFF. The CDR3 nucleotides read TGCAGCGTTGAAGAAGGTCAGGGGGGCGCTGAAGCTTTCTTT.

The rearrangement links TRBV9 to TRBJ2-2; a weak D match, TRBD1 (6 bases). The CDR3 is made up of 18 amino acids. Germline CDR1 and CDR2: SGDLS and YYNGEE. Trimming left V 0 bases short and J 3 bases short, with 18 bases between. The CDR3 region is CASSVGSRGSRHTGELFF. The CDR3 DNA is TGTGCCAGCAGCGTAGGATCGAGGGGGTCAAGGCACACCGGGGAGCTGTTTTTT.

The chain carries TRBV28 and TRBJ1-2, with D unclear. The ends were cut back, 5 bases at V and 2 bases at J, with 15 bases in the middle. Germline assignment: CDR1 MDHEN and CDR2 SYDVKM. The CDR3 length is 15 residues. Here the CDR3 DNA reads TGTGCCAGCAGTGATTTGGGAGTCTACAACTATGGCTACACCTTC. Translated: CASSDLGVYNYGYTF.

This rearrangement joins TRBV7-3 to TRBJ2-1, with 9 bases fitting TRBD1. V gave up 5 bases and J gave up 3 bases; unmatched junction bases: 5. CDR1 and CDR2 (germline): SGHTA, FQGTGA. This CDR3 is 15 amino acids long. The CDR3, as DNA: TGTGCCAGCAGCAGCCGGGACAGGGTCTACAATGAGCAGTTCTTC. Encoded protein: CASSSRDRVYNEQFF.

The chain links TRBV5-1 to TRBJ1-2; D is possibly TRBD1 (5 bases). CDR3 length: 14 amino acids. V shed 0 bases and J shed 2 bases, with 8 bases lying between them. The germline V gene has CDR1 SGHRS and CDR2 YFSETQ. In nucleotides, the CDR3 is TGCGCCAGCAGCTTGGCTGGGGGGAACTATGGCTACACCTTC. This gives the protein CASSLAGGNYGYTF.

The chain recombines TRBV9 with TRBJ2-2, with D hard to call. The germline CDR1 and CDR2 sequences are SGDLS and YYNGEE. The length of the CDR3 is 15 residues. Trimming left V 0 bases short and J 1 base short, with 7 bases between. CDR3: CASSVVPRNTGELFF. CDR3 nucleotides: TGTGCCAGCAGCGTAGTTCCGCGGAACACCGGGGAGCTGTTTTTT. The full variable domain, with the rest looked up from reference TRBV9 and TRBJ2-2, is DSGVTQTPKHLITATGQRVTLRCSPRSGDLSVYWYQQSLDQGLQFLIQYYNGEERAKGNILERFSAQQFPDLHSELNLSSLELGDSALYFCASSVVPRNTGELFFGEGSRLTVL.

The rearrangement uses TRBV27 and TRBJ1-2, with D tentatively TRBD1 (6 bases). The CDR3 has 14 amino acids. CDR1 MNHEY and CDR2 SMNVEV come from the germline V gene (reference sequence). With 5 bases removed from V and 0 bases from J, the gap between germline ends came to 10 bases. The CDR3, as DNA: TGTGCCAGCAGTACAGGGATTCCTAACTATGGCTACACCTTC. Its translation: CASSTGIPNYGYTF.

This chain uses TRBV4-2 with TRBJ2-1, with 7 nucleotides matching TRBD2. Germline loops: CDR1 LGHNA, CDR2 YNFKEQ. V lost 1 base to trimming and J lost 2 bases; unmatched junction nucleotides: 11. This CDR3 region has 18 residues. CDR3 amino acids: CASSQAVTLGGAYNEQFF. Written as DNA, the CDR3 is TGTGCCAGCAGCCAAGCCGTTACCCTGGGAGGGGCCTACAATGAGCAGTTCTTC.

The gene calls are TRBV5-4 and TRBJ2-1, with 8 positions matching TRBD2. Unmatched junction bases numbered 4, after V lost 2 bases and J lost 9 bases. The CDR3 is 13 residues long. Germline V gene sequence: CDR1 SGHNT, CDR2 YYREEE (reference sequence). As DNA, the CDR3 is TGTGCCAGCAGCTTAGGTCGGGGGGGTGAGCAGTTCTTC. Amino acid sequence: CASSLGRGGEQFF.

The gene calls are TRBV7-6 and TRBJ2-7; 9 bases map to TRBD2. V lost 5 bases, J lost 3 bases, and 8 bases stayed unmatched. The germline V gene encodes CDR1 SGHVS and CDR2 FNYEAQ. This CDR3 has 15 amino acids. The CDR3 protein is CASSPSGTSFYEQYF. Written as DNA, the CDR3 is TGTGCCAGCAGCCCGAGCGGGACTAGCTTCTACGAGCAGTACTTC.

This clone occurred once. The genes are TRBV5-1 and TRBJ2-3; 7 nucleotides line up with TRBD1. V lost 0 bases, J lost 9 bases, and 10 bases stayed unmatched. The CDR3 extends over 15 amino acids. From germline, CDR1 is SGHRS and CDR2 YFSETQ. CDR3 amino acids: CASSLDGQGERTQYF. CDR3 nucleotides: TGCGCCAGCAGCTTGGATGGCCAGGGGGAAAGGACGCAGTATTTT.

The J gene is TRBJ1-4, the V gene TRBV28; tentatively, D is TRBD1 (5 bases). Trimming stripped 7 bases from V and 0 bases from J, with 12 bases between. CDR3 size: 15 residues. Germline assignment: CDR1 MDHEN and CDR2 SYDVKM. The CDR3 nucleotides are TGTGCCAGCATGTCCGGGGGTTCAACTAATGAAAAACTGTTTTTT. It encodes CASMSGGSTNEKLFF.

As to this clone: The conserved phenylalanine or tryptophan is not found at the CDR3 terminus, so this likely reflects a read error. The V call is TRBV19, the J call TRBJ1-4; TRBD1 aligns across 9 bases. The germline gives CDR1 LNHDA, CDR2 SQIVND (reference sequence). The CDR3 is made up of 15 amino acids. J was trimmed by 6 bases and V by 5 bases; bases with no gene match: 7. CDR3 bases: TGTGCCAGTAGTTTTGGGACAGGGTATGATGAAAAACTGTTTGTT. This encodes CASSFGTGYDEKLFV.

V and J are TRBV11-2 and TRBJ1-5, with D tentatively TRBD1 (6 bases). The CDR3 is 13 residues long. From germline, CDR1 is SGHAT and CDR2 FQNNGV. V lost 5 bases, J lost 4 bases, and 9 bases lay in between. The CDR3 sequence is CASSQGRNQPQHF. CDR3 DNA: TGTGCCAGCAGCCAGGGGCGGAATCAGCCCCAGCATTTT.

As for this clone: This sample also contains other DNA sequences that code for the same CDR3. The rearrangement links TRBV11-2 to TRBJ2-7; perhaps TRBD1 as D (5 bases). V was trimmed by 5 bases and J by 3 bases, leaving 8 bases between them. This CDR3 is built from 12 residues. Germline V gives CDR1 SGHAT, CDR2 FQNNGV. This CDR3 reads CASSHDSYEQYF. The CDR3 coding sequence is TGTGCCAGCAGCCACGACAGCTACGAGCAGTACTTC.

The CDR3 loop is CASRDGQGITYEQYF. As DNA, the CDR3 is TGTGCCAGCAGGGACGGACAGGGAATAACCTACGAGCAGTACTTC. This rearrangement joins TRBV27 to TRBJ2-7, with 8 bases matching TRBD1. The V gene end was trimmed by 6 bases and the J gene end by 2 bases; junction bases not matched to a gene: 9. Germline V lookup: CDR1 MNHEY, CDR2 SMNVEV (reference sequence). The CDR3 length is 15 residues.

This clone was seen a few times. The chain combines TRBV2 with TRBJ1-5; D is uncertain. Trimming pared 1 base from V and 9 bases from J, leaving 16 bases between. The length of the CDR3 is 15 residues. CDR1 is SNHLY and CDR2 is FYNNEI in the germline V gene. The CDR3 DNA sequence: TGTGCCAGCAGTGAAGGCGGTACTTTAAGTGGGCCCCAGCATTTT. It yields the protein CASSEGGTLSGPQHF.

As regards this clone: A junction boundary mismatches the germline segment, possibly from a read error. The J gene is TRBJ2-7, the V gene TRBV2; the match to TRBD1 covers 7 bases. The CDR3 loop spans 13 amino acids. Germline CDR1 and CDR2: SNHLY and FYNNEI. For the CDR3, the DNA is TGTGCCAGCAGAGAAGACAGGGAATACGAGCAGTACTTC. It specifies CASREDREYEQYF.

This chain joins TRBV25-1 and TRBJ2-2, with 8 positions matching TRBD2. Losses at the gene ends were 3 bases for V and 3 bases for J; bases not matched to a gene: 6. The germline gives CDR1 MGHDK, CDR2 SYGVNS. The CDR3 sequence is 16 residues long. The CDR3 DNA reads as TGTGCCAGCAGTGATAGGAGCGGGAGTGACACCGGGGAGCTGTTTTTT. It encodes CASSDRSGSDTGELFF.

This clone was seen a handful of times. The gene calls are TRBV11-2 and TRBJ1-1; no clear D gene. V dropped 2 bases and J dropped 4 bases, with 11 bases sitting between them. The CDR3 is 14 residues long. Germline CDR1 is SGHAT and CDR2 is FQNNGV. CDR3 sequence: CASSLTGGFTEAFF. The CDR3 region has the DNA TGTGCCAGCAGCTTAACTGGCGGGTTCACTGAAGCTTTCTTT.

The gene calls are TRBV7-9 and TRBJ1-1; 8 positions agree with TRBD1. The CDR3 spans 14 residues. V gave up 5 bases and J gave up 4 bases; unmatched junction bases: 6. Germline assignment: CDR1 SEHNR and CDR2 FQNEAQ (reference sequence). The CDR3 loop is CASSGQGASTEAFF. CDR3 nucleotides: TGTGCCAGCAGCGGGCAGGGGGCAAGCACTGAAGCTTTCTTT.

This clone was counted between two and nine times. The chain uses TRBV27 and TRBJ1-4; D gene ambiguous. CDR1 is MNHEY and CDR2 is SMNVEV in the germline V gene (reference sequence). The CDR3 runs to 12 residues. The germline V and J ends were trimmed by 4 bases and 3 bases, with 3 bases remaining between them. The CDR3 nucleotides are TGTGCCAGCAGTTCCTCTAATGAAAAACTGTTTTTT. It specifies CASSSSNEKLFF.